The sequence of this T cell receptor beta chain was determined in a study of OX40 agonist ivuxolimab in advanced cancers. Study details: All patients had ivuxolimab intravenously every 2 weeks at 0.01 to 10 mg/kg. Study findings and constraints: At doses 0.1 to 3.0 mg/kg, CD4+ and CD8+ clones expanded.

V gave up 0 bases and J gave up 9 bases; unmatched junction bases: 11. The CDR3 length is 19 residues. The germline V gene has CDR1 MGHRA and CDR2 YSYEKL. To note about this clone: Its target is unknown.

Using immunoSEQ multiplex PCR, the repertoire was profiled, and TCRdb retains in-frame clones only, with some absent. This table has tens of thousands of clones, over 75% appearing once. This material consisted of CD4+ or CD8+ T cells sorted from blood, taken in a trial of the OX40 agonist ivuxolimab. This clonotype was sampled from an adult with an advanced solid tumor such as melanoma, head and neck, liver or kidney cancer. V and J are TRBV4-1 and TRBJ2-1, with 16 bases identical to TRBD2. CDR3 sequence reads: CASSQDLGTSGRVALEQFF. The CDR3 bases are TGCGCCAGCAGCCAAGATCTTGGGACTAGCGGGAGGGTGGCCCTTGAGCAGTTCTTC.